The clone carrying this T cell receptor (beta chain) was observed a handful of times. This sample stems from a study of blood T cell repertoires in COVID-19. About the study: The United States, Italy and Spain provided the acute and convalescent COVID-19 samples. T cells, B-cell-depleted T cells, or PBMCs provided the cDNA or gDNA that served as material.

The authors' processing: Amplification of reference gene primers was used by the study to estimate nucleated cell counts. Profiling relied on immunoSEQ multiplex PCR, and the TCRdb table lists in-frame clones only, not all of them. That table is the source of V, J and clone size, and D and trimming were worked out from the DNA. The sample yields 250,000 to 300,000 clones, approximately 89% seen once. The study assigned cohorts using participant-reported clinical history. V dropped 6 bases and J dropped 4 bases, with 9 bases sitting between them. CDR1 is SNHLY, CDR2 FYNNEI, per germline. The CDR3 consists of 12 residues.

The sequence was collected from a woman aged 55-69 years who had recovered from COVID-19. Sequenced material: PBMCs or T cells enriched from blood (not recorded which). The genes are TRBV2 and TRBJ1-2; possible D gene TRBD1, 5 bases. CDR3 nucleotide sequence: TGTGCCAGCAGCGTTGACAGCTATGGCTACACCTTC. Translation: CASSVDSYGYTF.